This T cell receptor beta chain comes out of a study of CD8+ T cells in alopecia areata. Study results and limitations: Affected scalp, especially in alopecia totalis/universalis, had a higher clonality than normal scalp did. Between patients, shared TCR sequences were less clear than in mice. This was possibly due in part to HLA diversity in the patient population.

cDNA serving as the sequencing template came from extracted, reverse transcribed RNA. Assay used: immunoSEQ multiplex PCR; TCRdb lists only in-frame clones, some missing. The sample shows approximately 200,000 clones, more than 55% of them seen only once. Points on this clone: Its antigen is unidentified.

The ends lost 2 bases at V and 2 bases at J; junction bases unmatched: 4. Germline-derived CDR1 and CDR2 are MDHEN and SYDVKM. The CDR3 is 15 residues long. Treatment reported: oral pan-JAK inhibitor, 5-10 mg twice daily. Using a FACSAria, the CD4+ and CD8+ T cells were sorted from the PBMCs. V and J are TRBV28 and TRBJ2-3; TRBD1 aligns across 7 bases. The source material was CD4+ T cells sorted from blood, sampled at week 4, from a patient treated with tofacitinib. The sequence came from a human donor with alopecia areata. CDR3 nucleotide sequence: TGTGCCAGCAGTTTAACAGGGGCCTTCACAGATACGCAGTATTTT. The encoded protein is CASSLTGAFTDTQYF.